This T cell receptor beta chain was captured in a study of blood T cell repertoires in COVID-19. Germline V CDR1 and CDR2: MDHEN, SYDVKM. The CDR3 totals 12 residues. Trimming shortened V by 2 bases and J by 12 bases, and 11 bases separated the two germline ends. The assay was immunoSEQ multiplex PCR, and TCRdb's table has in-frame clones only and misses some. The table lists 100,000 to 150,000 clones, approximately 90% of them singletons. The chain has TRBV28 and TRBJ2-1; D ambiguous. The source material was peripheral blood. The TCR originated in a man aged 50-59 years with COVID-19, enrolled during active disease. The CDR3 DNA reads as TGTGCCAGCAGTTTACTCTCTAGGCGGCAGTTCTTC. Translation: CASSLLSRRQFF.